The 18 T cell receptor beta chains reported below all come from one sample, sequenced in a study of control samples from healthy donors and cancer patients (dated by TCRdb to the early 2020s). Library method: the immunoSEQ multiplex PCR assay. The table was pulled from immuneACCESS by TCRdb, which kept in-frame rearrangements only. Such tables lose some clones; where checked, under half of the loss comes from unresolved V genes, and the rest has no known cause. The sample table shows over 65,000 clones, and around 94% are seen once. The ten largest clones represent 6% to 8% of the sample. Specimen: blood. These receptors were obtained from a woman in her forties in good health.

J is TRBJ2-5 and V is TRBV7-9, with D possibly matching TRBD1 (5 bases). Per the germline V gene, CDR1 is SEHNR and CDR2 is FQNEAQ (reference sequence). The length of the CDR3 is 13 residues. V lost 2 bases to trimming and J lost 2 bases, with 6 bases between them. CDR3 nucleotide sequence: TGTGCCAGCAGCTTATACAGGCAAGAGACCCAGTACTTC. Translated, it gives CASSLYRQETQYF.

The J gene is TRBJ2-1, the V gene TRBV19; 7 bases align to TRBD2. Germline V CDR1 and CDR2: LNHDA, SQIVND (reference sequence). This CDR3 is 15 amino acids long. The V gene end was trimmed by 3 bases and the J gene end by 6 bases; junction bases not matched to a gene: 8. As DNA, the CDR3 is TGTGCCAGTAGTATGATAGGACTAGTCGGCAATGAGCAGTTCTTC. It specifies CASSMIGLVGNEQFF.

The rearrangement links TRBV7-3 to TRBJ1-1; TRBD1 is a possible D gene (5 bases). The ends were cut back, 1 base at V and 5 bases at J, with 11 bases in the middle. This CDR3 is built from 14 residues. Germline assignment: CDR1 SGHTA and CDR2 FQGTGA. This chain's CDR3 is CASSLIGGMTEAFF. The CDR3, as DNA: TGTGCCAGCAGCTTAATTGGGGGAATGACTGAAGCTTTCTTT.

The rearrangement joins TRBV27 to TRBJ2-3; no definite D call. The CDR3 is made up of 17 amino acids. Germline V gene sequence: CDR1 MNHEY, CDR2 SMNVEV (reference sequence). V was clipped by 3 bases and J by 0 bases, with 16 bases between them. CDR3 coding DNA: TGTGCCAGCAGTTTTAGAAGTGGCTTATTTAGCACAGATACGCAGTATTTT. Translating it yields CASSFRSGLFSTDTQYF.

J is TRBJ1-1 and V is TRBV6-2 or TRBV6-3; no firm D call. CDR1 MNHEY and CDR2 SVGEGT come from the germline V gene. This CDR3 spans 12 amino acids. V dropped 5 bases and J dropped 3 bases, with 7 bases sitting between them. The DNA of the CDR3 is TGTGCCAGCAGTACAGCCCACACTGAAGCTTTCTTT. Residues: CASSTAHTEAFF.

J is TRBJ1-5 and V is TRBV5-5; no clear D. The germline V gene has CDR1 SGHKS and CDR2 YYEKEE (reference sequence). The V and J ends lost 0 bases and 4 bases respectively, with 2 bases between them. The CDR3 totals 12 residues. The CDR3 nucleotides are TGTGCCAGCAGCTTGGGAAATCAGCCCCAGCATTTT. The encoded protein is CASSLGNQPQHF. Variable domain in full (rest from reference TRBV5-5 and TRBJ1-5): DAGVTQSPTHLIKTRGQQVTLRCSPISGHKSVSWYQQVLGQGPQFIFQYYEKEERGRGNFPDRFSARQFPNYSSELNVNALLLGDSALYLCASSLGNQPQHFGDGTRLSIL.

The chain employs TRBV10-3 and TRBJ2-3; 12 bases align to TRBD1. The germline V gene encodes CDR1 ENHRY and CDR2 SYGVKD. This CDR3 comprises 15 residues. The V gene end was trimmed by 2 bases and the J gene end by 5 bases; junction bases not matched to a gene: 2. CDR3 DNA sequence: TGTGCCATCAGTGAGGGGACAGGGGGCGTAGATACGCAGTATTTT. As protein: CAISEGTGGVDTQYF.

The gene calls are TRBV19 and TRBJ1-5, with no clear D. V was shortened by 6 bases and J by 4 bases, with 7 bases between the two germline ends. The CDR3 has 12 amino acids. Germline V lookup: CDR1 LNHDA, CDR2 SQIVND (reference sequence). The CDR3 region is CASRFGNQPQHF. The CDR3 region has the DNA TGTGCCAGTAGATTTGGGAATCAGCCCCAGCATTTT.

V usage is TRBV5-4 and J usage is TRBJ1-5; TRBD1 aligns across 7 bases. This CDR3 spans 16 amino acids. V was clipped by 3 bases and J by 4 bases; unmatched bases: 10. Germline CDR1 SGHNT, CDR2 YYREEE (reference sequence). The CDR3 bases are TGTGCCAGCAGCTACGAGGGACAGTTAGGGAATCAGCCCCAGCATTTT. This encodes CASSYEGQLGNQPQHF.

The rearrangement joins TRBV6-1 to TRBJ2-7; D is possibly TRBD1 (5 bases). The length of the CDR3 is 15 residues. CDR1 MNHNS and CDR2 SASEGT come from the germline V gene. The ends were cut back, 3 bases at V and 6 bases at J, with 18 bases in the middle. CDR3: CASSEHSGLLGEQYF. DNA for the CDR3: TGTGCCAGCAGTGAGCATTCAGGGTTATTAGGCGAGCAGTACTTC.

This chain links TRBV5-1 with TRBJ1-1; D is possibly TRBD1 (5 bases). This CDR3 region has 14 residues. The V gene's germline CDR1 is SGHRS and CDR2 YFSETQ. Between the trimmed V and J ends, which lost 6 bases and 4 bases, there was a span of 16 bases. Written as DNA, the CDR3 is TGCGCCAGCAAGCCGGGATCGGGGACCACTGAAGCTTTCTTT. Amino acid sequence: CASKPGSGTTEAFF.

The V gene is TRBV28, the J gene TRBJ2-3; unclear D gene. Between the trimmed V and J ends, which lost 4 bases and 2 bases, there was a span of 10 bases. The CDR3 runs to 14 residues. From germline, CDR1 is MDHEN and CDR2 SYDVKM. The CDR3: CASSWTTLTDTQYF. The DNA of the CDR3 is TGTGCCAGCAGTTGGACCACTCTCACAGATACGCAGTATTTT.

The genes are TRBV19 and TRBJ2-1; D uncertain. Germline CDR1 LNHDA, CDR2 SQIVND (reference sequence). V lost 6 bases and J lost 9, with 15 bases in between. The CDR3 is 13 amino acids. The CDR3 reads CASRQTGYPEQFF. The CDR3 nucleotides read TGTGCCAGTAGACAGACGGGTTACCCTGAGCAGTTCTTC.

V and J are TRBV6-5 and TRBJ2-7; 13 bases fit TRBD2. Trimming took 0 bases from V and 6 from J; bases not matched to a gene: 2. The CDR3 covers 15 residues. Germline CDR1 reads MNHEY; CDR2 reads SVGAGI. The CDR3 coding sequence is TGTGCCAGCAGTTACTCGACTAGCGGGAGGCTCGAGCAGTACTTC. Translated, it gives CASSYSTSGRLEQYF.

The chain uses TRBV7-2 and TRBJ1-1; D remains ambiguous. The CDR3 length is 13 residues. Trimming left V 6 bases short and J 4 bases short, with 12 bases between. Germline CDR1 and CDR2: SGHTA and FQGNSA. As DNA, the CDR3 is TGTGCCAGCAGAGCTTCCCACGGCACTGAAGCTTTCTTT. Its translation: CASRASHGTEAFF. Full variable domain (missing parts from reference TRBV7-2 and TRBJ1-1): GAGVSQSPSNKVTEKGKDVELRCDPISGHTALYWYRQSLGQGLEFLIYFQGNSAPDKSGLPSDRFSAERTGGSVSTLTIQRTQQEDSAVYLCASRASHGTEAFFGQGTRLTVV.

This chain links TRBV6-2 or TRBV6-3 with TRBJ2-7, with TRBD1 as a possible D gene (6 bases). The CDR3 extends over 12 amino acids. The germline gives CDR1 MNHEY, CDR2 SVGEGT. Trimming cost V 6 bases and J 4 bases, with 10 bases left between them. CDR3: CASSQQGYEQYF. For the CDR3, the DNA is TGTGCCAGCAGCCAACAGGGATACGAGCAGTACTTC.

The gene calls are TRBV14 and TRBJ2-7; D uncertain. V lost 0 bases and J lost 2, with 17 bases in between. The CDR3 spans 17 residues. CDR1 is SGHDN, CDR2 FVKESK, per germline. The CDR3 sequence: CASSQDTRAYGPYEQYF. The CDR3 nucleotides are TGTGCCAGCAGCCAAGATACCCGGGCTTATGGCCCCTACGAGCAGTACTTC.

The rearrangement uses TRBV27 and TRBJ2-1; D might be TRBD1 or TRBD2, each matching 6 bases. Germline V lookup: CDR1 MNHEY, CDR2 SMNVEV (reference sequence). This CDR3 has 16 amino acids. Trimming took off 3 bases at V and 1 base at J, with 13 bases between the two ends. Written as DNA, the CDR3 is TGTGCCAGCAGTTTGGTATGGGGGGCATCCTACAATGAGCAGTTCTTC. It codes for CASSLVWGASYNEQFF.